One and the same sample provided the 21 T cell receptor beta chains below, sequenced in a study of a mutant IDH1 vaccine in newly diagnosed glioma. The table came from immunoSEQ multiplex PCR; TCRdb's copy has only in-frame clones and leaves some out. Altogether about 52,000 clones are present, over 75% being singletons, with the ten largest covering around 2.5%. Time point noted: week 11, during vaccination. All doses held 300 ug of mutant IDH1 20-mer peptide, with topical imiquimod. Their antigen targets remain unknown. Sample: PBMCs, taken from a glioma patient whose treatment included an IDH1 peptide vaccine. These receptors were collected from a man aged 50-59 years with glioma.

The genes are TRBV6-1 and TRBJ2-5; unclear D gene. CDR3 length: 15 amino acids. Germline V gene data show CDR1 as MNHNS and CDR2 as SASEGT. Trimming pared 0 bases from V and 9 bases from J, leaving 17 bases between. In DNA form, the CDR3 reads TGTGCCAGCAGTGAAGCGCTTTGGTCCCCGAGACCCCAGTACTTC. It translates to CASSEALWSPRPQYF.

The rearrangement links TRBV5-5 to TRBJ2-7; 8 nucleotides line up with TRBD1. V shed 4 bases and J 2 bases; nucleotides not matched to a gene: 8. The CDR3 is 15 residues long. CDR1 and CDR2 (germline): SGHKS, YYEKEE (reference sequence). This CDR3 reads CASSIGQGIPYEQYF. The CDR3 coding sequence is TGTGCCAGCAGCATAGGACAGGGAATCCCCTACGAGCAGTACTTC.

This sequence joins TRBV6-5 and TRBJ1-1; D is possibly TRBD1 (5 bases). V gave up 0 bases and J gave up 0 bases, with 11 bases separating them. This CDR3 has 16 residues. Germline V lookup: CDR1 MNHEY, CDR2 SVGAGI. DNA of the CDR3: TGTGCCAGCAGTTACTCCCTAGCCAGGGTGAACACTGAAGCTTTCTTT. Its translation: CASSYSLARVNTEAFF.

This chain joins TRBV27 and TRBJ1-2, with D perhaps matching TRBD1 (6 bases). The CDR3 loop spans 16 amino acids. Trimming left V 6 bases short and J 8 bases short, with 25 bases between. Germline CDR1 and CDR2: MNHEY and SMNVEV (reference sequence). The CDR3 here is CASSRGLWPAGSGYTF. The CDR3 region has the DNA TGTGCCAGCAGCAGGGGTCTATGGCCGGCTGGGAGCGGCTACACCTTC.

The gene calls are TRBV11-3 and TRBJ2-1; 7 bases are shared with TRBD2. This CDR3 is built from 15 residues. The germline V gene encodes CDR1 SGHNT and CDR2 YENEEA. Losses at the gene ends were 5 bases for V and 2 bases for J; bases not matched to a gene: 6. CDR3 residues: CASSKSGAPYNEQFF. CDR3 DNA sequence: TGTGCCAGCAGCAAGAGCGGGGCGCCCTACAATGAGCAGTTCTTC.

This rearrangement joins TRBV7-9 to TRBJ2-3; the match to TRBD2 covers 13 bases. J gave up 0 bases and V 6 bases, and 12 bases lay outside the gene matches. The CDR3 is 19 residues long. Germline V CDR1 and CDR2: SEHNR, FQNEAQ (reference sequence). In DNA, the CDR3 is TGTGCCAGCAGGCACCACTCGGGACTAGCGGGACGAAGCACAGATACGCAGTATTTT. It specifies CASRHHSGLAGRSTDTQYF.

This clone was found once. The chain employs TRBV7-9 and TRBJ1-6; D unclear. The CDR3 runs 19 residues. The germline CDR1 and CDR2 sequences are SEHNR and FQNEAQ (reference sequence). The V end lost 0 bases, the J end lost 10 bases, and 25 bases lay between the germline ends. The DNA of the CDR3 is TGTGCCAGCAGCTTAGCGGGAGATATCCAGGACCGGGAGTACTCACCCCTCCACTTT. Its protein product is CASSLAGDIQDREYSPLHF.

The chain uses TRBV28 and TRBJ1-6, with D perhaps matching TRBD1 (6 bases). This CDR3 is built from 16 residues. Between the trimmed V and J ends, which lost 6 bases and 0 bases, there was a span of 12 bases. In germline, CDR1 is MDHEN, CDR2 SYDVKM. Here the CDR3 reads CASRDLGGSYNSPLHF. The CDR3 DNA sequence: TGTGCCAGCAGAGATTTAGGGGGCTCCTATAATTCACCCCTCCACTTT.

The chain links TRBV18 to TRBJ1-1; D is unresolved. The CDR3 contains 13 residues. Trimming cost V 3 bases and J 1 base, with 6 bases left between them. CDR1 is KGHSH and CDR2 is LQKENI in the germline V gene. The CDR3 loop reads CASSPAANTEAFF. As DNA, the CDR3 is TGTGCCAGCTCACCCGCCGCGAACACTGAAGCTTTCTTT.

V and J are TRBV30 and TRBJ1-1, with D hard to call. Germline assignment: CDR1 GTSNPN and CDR2 SVGIG (reference sequence). The CDR3 totals 13 residues. V was shortened by 4 bases and J by 5 bases, with 14 bases between the two germline ends. The CDR3 DNA follows: TGTGCCTGGACGGCGAACAGAAGGACTGAAGCTTTCTTT. Amino acids: CAWTANRRTEAFF.

The chain uses TRBV10-2 and TRBJ1-5; D remains ambiguous. This CDR3 region has 15 residues. V was shortened by 0 bases and J by 7 bases, with 13 bases between the two germline ends. Germline V gives CDR1 WSHSY, CDR2 SAAADI. The CDR3 spells CASSESATEDQPQHF. Written as DNA, the CDR3 is TGCGCCAGCAGTGAGTCAGCGACTGAAGACCAGCCCCAGCATTTT.

This clone was counted a single time. The rearrangement links TRBV7-8 to TRBJ1-5; D ambiguous. CDR1 and CDR2 (germline): SGHVS, FQNEAQ. The CDR3 sequence is 13 residues long. V was clipped by 1 base and J by 5 bases, with 6 bases between them. The CDR3 sequence: CASSLEIYQPQHF. DNA of the CDR3: TGTGCCAGCAGCTTAGAAATATATCAGCCCCAGCATTTT.

This chain joins TRBV7-2 and TRBJ2-7; TRBD1 matches 8 bases. The germline CDR1 and CDR2 sequences are SGHTA and FQGNSA. The CDR3 spans 15 residues. V lost 5 bases, J lost 0 bases, and 6 bases stayed unmatched. CDR3 nucleotides: TGTGCCAGCAGCACAAGGACAGGGAGCTCCTACGAGCAGTACTTC. This gives the protein CASSTRTGSSYEQYF. Looking up the rest from reference TRBV7-2 and TRBJ2-7 gives the full variable domain: GAGVSQSPSNKVTEKGKDVELRCDPISGHTALYWYRQSLGQGLEFLIYFQGNSAPDKSGLPSDRFSAERTGGSVSTLTIQRTQQEDSAVYLCASSTRTGSSYEQYFGPGTRLTVT.

The genes are TRBV5-6 and TRBJ2-1; 7 bases map to TRBD1. V was pared by 3 bases and J by 3 bases, with 6 bases of the junction left unmatched. CDR3 length equals 15 residues. CDR1 SGHDT and CDR2 YYEEEE come from the germline V gene. The CDR3 reads CASSWATGIYNEQFF. The CDR3, as DNA: TGTGCCAGCAGCTGGGCGACAGGGATCTACAATGAGCAGTTCTTC. Full variable domain (rest looked up from reference TRBV5-6 and TRBJ2-1): DAGVTQSPTHLIKTRGQQVTLRCSPKSGHDTVSWYQQALGQGPQFIFQYYEEEERQRGNFPDRFSGHQFPNYSSELNVNALLLGDSALYLCASSWATGIYNEQFFGPGTRLTVL.

The chain has TRBV5-4 and TRBJ2-1; D not certain. Germline CDR1 and CDR2: SGHNT and YYREEE (reference sequence). Deletions cut 0 bases from V and 6 bases from J, with 13 bases between. CDR3 length: 15 residues. CDR3 amino acids: CASSLANRISNEQFF. The CDR3 DNA sequence: TGTGCCAGCAGCTTGGCCAACAGAATATCCAATGAGCAGTTCTTC.

The CDR3 loop reads CASSYSTTGPEGYTF. The CDR3 DNA follows: TGTGCCAGCAGTTACTCGACAACCGGTCCAGAGGGCTACACCTTC. The chain carries TRBV6-5 and TRBJ1-2; D is ambiguous. CDR1 is MNHEY and CDR2 is SVGAGI in the germline V gene. The V end was cut by 0 bases, the J end by 8 bases, with 16 bases between. CDR3 length equals 15 residues.

The chain has TRBV7-8 and TRBJ1-4; 7 nucleotides agree with TRBD1. CDR3 size: 17 residues. CDR1 SGHVS and CDR2 FQNEAQ come from the germline V gene. V was pared by 2 bases and J by 8 bases, with 14 bases of the junction left unmatched. CDR3 nucleotide sequence: TGTGCCAGCAGCTTAAGTGCCAGGGGGGACCCGAAGGAAAAACTGTTTTTT. Protein: CASSLSARGDPKEKLFF.

In its sample, this clone was seen once. The chain is built from TRBV30 and TRBJ1-2; TRBD1 might be the D (5 bases). The germline CDR1 and CDR2 sequences are GTSNPN and SVGIG (reference sequence). The CDR3 is 13 residues long. The ends were cut back, 5 bases at V and 6 bases at J, with 16 bases in the middle. The CDR3 loop is CAWYNQGRDGYTF. CDR3 nucleotides: TGTGCCTGGTACAATCAGGGTAGGGATGGCTACACCTTC.

The rearrangement links TRBV7-2 to TRBJ1-5, with D hard to call. The CDR3 runs to 15 residues. The germline V gene encodes CDR1 SGHTA and CDR2 FQGNSA. The V and J ends lost 4 bases and 7 bases respectively, with 17 bases between them. CDR3: CASSWSSGPGQPQHF. CDR3 bases: TGTGCCAGCAGCTGGAGCTCAGGCCCCGGGCAGCCCCAGCATTTT. The full variable domain, its missing parts supplied by reference TRBV7-2 and TRBJ1-5, is GAGVSQSPSNKVTEKGKDVELRCDPISGHTALYWYRQSLGQGLEFLIYFQGNSAPDKSGLPSDRFSAERTGGSVSTLTIQRTQQEDSAVYLCASSWSSGPGQPQHFGDGTRLSIL.

The chain joins TRBV9 to TRBJ2-7, with a weak D call TRBD2 (5 bases). This CDR3 is built from 15 residues. Trimming stripped 0 bases from V and 0 bases from J, with 10 bases between. Germline values: CDR1 SGDLS, CDR2 YYNGEE. The CDR3: CASSVGLEGSYEQYF. CDR3 DNA: TGTGCCAGCAGCGTAGGGCTAGAGGGCTCCTACGAGCAGTACTTC. Variable domain in full (rest from reference TRBV9 and TRBJ2-7): DSGVTQTPKHLITATGQRVTLRCSPRSGDLSVYWYQQSLDQGLQFLIQYYNGEERAKGNILERFSAQQFPDLHSELNLSSLELGDSALYFCASSVGLEGSYEQYFGPGTRLTVT.

This rearrangement joins TRBV5-1 to TRBJ2-6; D might be TRBD1 (6 bases). Trimming shortened V by 1 base and J by 2 bases, and 10 bases separated the two germline ends. The CDR3 sequence is 16 residues long. CDR1 and CDR2 (germline): SGHRS, YFSETQ. The CDR3 bases are TGCGCCAGCAGCTTGATACAGGGTACTGGGGCCAACGTCCTGACTTTC. Protein product: CASSLIQGTGANVLTF.